Below are 2 T cell receptor beta chains sequenced from a single sample in a study of regulatory T cells in long-lasting Graves disease. Time point given: newly diagnosed GD, antithyroid drugs for less than 3 months. From RNA extracted from PBMCs, the TCR library was made. Sequencing libraries for TCR beta were prepared with iRepertoire HTBI primers and Arm-PCR of CDR3 regions. TCRdb used MiXCR to reprocess the multiplex PCR reads, holding one entry per CDR3 protein. The data contain over 350,000 distinct CDR3 sequences, over 14% of them singletons. This same sample was also taken into another study, of T cells in Graves' hyperthyroidism and ophthalmopathy.

The sequenced sample was peripheral blood mononuclear cells (PBMCs), obtained at new diagnosis, from a patient treated with antithyroid drugs. Receptors originate from a woman between 40 and 55 years old with Graves disease.

This clonotype was observed a few times. The genes are TRBV18 and TRBJ2-7; 10 positions agree with TRBD2. J was trimmed by 1 base and V by 1 base; bases with no gene match: 4. CDR3 length: 16 amino acids. Germline CDR1 KGHSH, CDR2 LQKENI. The CDR3 sequence is CASSPQASGGSYEQYF. CDR3 DNA sequence: TGTGCCAGCTCACCACAGGCTAGCGGGGGATCCTACGAGCAGTACTTC.

To note about this clonotype: This sequence may be a read error, since a much larger clone differs from it by one base. The gene calls are TRBV20-1 and TRBJ2-5, with a tentative D call TRBD2 (5 bases). The germline V gene encodes CDR1 DFQATT and CDR2 SNEGSKA (reference sequence). This CDR3 region has 12 residues. Trimming stripped 6 bases from V and 5 bases from J, with 13 bases between. CDR3 in amino acids: CSAKLTGETQYF. CDR3 in DNA: TGCAGTGCCAAACTAACGGGGGAGACCCAGTACTTC.